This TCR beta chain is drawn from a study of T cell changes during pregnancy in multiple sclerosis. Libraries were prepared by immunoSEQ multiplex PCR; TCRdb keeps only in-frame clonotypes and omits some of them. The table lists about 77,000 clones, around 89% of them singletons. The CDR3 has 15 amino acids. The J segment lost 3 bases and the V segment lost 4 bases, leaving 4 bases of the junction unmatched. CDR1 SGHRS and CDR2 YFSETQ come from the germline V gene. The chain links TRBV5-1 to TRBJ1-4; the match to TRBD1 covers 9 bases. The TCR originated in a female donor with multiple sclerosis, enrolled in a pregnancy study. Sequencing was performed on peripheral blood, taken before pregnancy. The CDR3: CASSLQGAPNEKLFF. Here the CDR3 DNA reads TGCGCCAGCAGCCTACAGGGGGCGCCTAATGAAAAACTGTTTTTT.